This record looks at one T cell receptor (beta chain) sequence and its context. There are 15 residues in the CDR3. Germline V gene data show CDR1 as SGDLS and CDR2 as YYNGEE. Trimming cost V 3 bases and J 10 bases; bases outside gene matches: 5. The sample originates from a study of response to subunit inactivated influenza vaccine. TCRdb passed the RT-PCR reads through MiXCR, listing each CDR3 protein once. Here the sample spans more than 500,000 distinct CDR3 sequences, 10% to 12% being singletons. This sample was also put to use in a study of T cells expressing NK-cell markers. That work states: What made the TCR beta cDNA was 5'RACE template switching with UMIs. It was sorted CD3+CD56-NKG2C+, CD3+CD56+NKG2C- and CD3+CD56+NKG2C+ T cells that provided the TCR beta repertoires.

The sequencing used PBMCs from blood, collected on the day of vaccination. The chain carries TRBV9 and TRBJ1-6; TRBD1 agrees at 12 bases. This TCR came from a man in his forties or fifties who received an inactivated influenza vaccine. CDR3 protein: CASSAGQGAGSPLHF. The CDR3 DNA reads TGTGCCAGCAGCGCGGGACAGGGGGCTGGATCACCCCTCCACTTT.